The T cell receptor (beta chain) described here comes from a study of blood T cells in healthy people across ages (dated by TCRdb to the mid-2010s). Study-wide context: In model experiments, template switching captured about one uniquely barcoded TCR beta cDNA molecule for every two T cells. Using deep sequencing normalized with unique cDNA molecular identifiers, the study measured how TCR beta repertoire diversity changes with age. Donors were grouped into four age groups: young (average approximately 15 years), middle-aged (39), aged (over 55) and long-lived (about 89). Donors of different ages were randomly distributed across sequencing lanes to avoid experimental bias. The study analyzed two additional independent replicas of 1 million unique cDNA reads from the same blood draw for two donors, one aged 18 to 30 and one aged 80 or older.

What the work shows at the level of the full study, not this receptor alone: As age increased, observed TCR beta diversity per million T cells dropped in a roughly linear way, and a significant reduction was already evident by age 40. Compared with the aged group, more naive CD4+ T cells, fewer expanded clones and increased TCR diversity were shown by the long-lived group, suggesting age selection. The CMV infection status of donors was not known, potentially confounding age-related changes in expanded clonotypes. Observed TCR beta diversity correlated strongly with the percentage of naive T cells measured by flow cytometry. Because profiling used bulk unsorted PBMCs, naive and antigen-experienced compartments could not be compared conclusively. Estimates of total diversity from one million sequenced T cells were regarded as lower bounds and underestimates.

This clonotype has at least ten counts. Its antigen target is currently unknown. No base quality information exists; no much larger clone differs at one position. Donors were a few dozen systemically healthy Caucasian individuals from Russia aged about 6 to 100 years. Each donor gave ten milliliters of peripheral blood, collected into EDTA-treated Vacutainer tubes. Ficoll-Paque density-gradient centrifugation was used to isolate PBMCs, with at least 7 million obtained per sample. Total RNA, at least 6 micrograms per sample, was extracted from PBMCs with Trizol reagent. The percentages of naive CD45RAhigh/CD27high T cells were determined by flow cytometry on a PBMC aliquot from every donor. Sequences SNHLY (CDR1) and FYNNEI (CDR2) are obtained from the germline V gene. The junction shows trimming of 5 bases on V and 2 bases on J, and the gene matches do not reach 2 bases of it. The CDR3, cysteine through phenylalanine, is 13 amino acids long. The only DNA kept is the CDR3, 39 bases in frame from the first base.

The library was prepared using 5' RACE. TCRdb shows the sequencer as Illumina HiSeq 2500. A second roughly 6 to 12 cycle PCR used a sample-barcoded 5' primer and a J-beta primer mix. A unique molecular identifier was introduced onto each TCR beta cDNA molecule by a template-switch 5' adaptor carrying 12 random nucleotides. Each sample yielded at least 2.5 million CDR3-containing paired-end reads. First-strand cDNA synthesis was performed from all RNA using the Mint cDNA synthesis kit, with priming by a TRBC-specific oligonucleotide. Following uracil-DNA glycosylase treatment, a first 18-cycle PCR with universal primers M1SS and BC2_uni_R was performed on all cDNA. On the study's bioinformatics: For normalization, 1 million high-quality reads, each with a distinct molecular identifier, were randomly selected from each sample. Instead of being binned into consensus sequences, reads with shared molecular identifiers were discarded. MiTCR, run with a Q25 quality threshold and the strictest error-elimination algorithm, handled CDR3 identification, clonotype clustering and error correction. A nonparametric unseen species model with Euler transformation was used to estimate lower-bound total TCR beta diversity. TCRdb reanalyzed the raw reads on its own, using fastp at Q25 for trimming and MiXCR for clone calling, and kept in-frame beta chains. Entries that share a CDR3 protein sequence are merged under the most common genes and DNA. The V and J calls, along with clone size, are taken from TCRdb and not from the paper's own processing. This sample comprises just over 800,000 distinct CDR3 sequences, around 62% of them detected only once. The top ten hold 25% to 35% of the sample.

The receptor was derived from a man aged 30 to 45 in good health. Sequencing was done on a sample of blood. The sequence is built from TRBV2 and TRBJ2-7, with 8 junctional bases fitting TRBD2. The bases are TGTGCCAGCAGTCGGGGGGGAACCTACGAGCAGTACTTC. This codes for CASSRGGTYEQYF.